The 13 T cell receptor beta chains listed next were all sequenced from one sample in a study of CD8 T cells in ankylosing spondylitis (dated by TCRdb to the late 2010s). The library relied on 5' RACE. Sequencing used an Illumina MiSeq. TCRdb redid the processing of the public reads, applying fastp at Q25 and MiXCR, and retained in-frame beta chains. When rows share a CDR3 protein, they turn into one entry using the most common DNA and genes. This sample has over 25,000 distinct CDR3 sequences in its table, and roughly 7.3% of those were observed once. Of the sample, roughly 30% is held by the ten largest clones. The sample taken for sequencing was blood. Receptors originate from a male donor with ankylosing spondylitis or in good health (not recorded which).

CDR3 bases: TGTGCCGGACAAGGACAAGTCGCGAACACCGGGGAGCTGTTTTTT. It translates to CAGQGQVANTGELFF. The chain has TRBV6-1 and TRBJ2-2; TRBD1 is a possible D gene (5 bases). Deletions cut 11 bases from V and 0 bases from J, with 16 bases between. CDR3 length: 15 amino acids. Germline values: CDR1 MNHNS, CDR2 SASEGT.

This clonotype occurred many times. This chain links TRBV7-6 with TRBJ2-3; maybe TRBD2 (6 bases). V lost 7 bases, J lost 4 bases, and 18 bases lay in between. In germline, CDR1 is SGHVS, CDR2 FNYEAQ. This CDR3 comprises 15 residues. In nucleotides, the CDR3 is TGTGCCAGCACCCCACTAGCAGGGTTGTCAGATACGCAGTATTTT. Translating gives CASTPLAGLSDTQYF. The full variable domain, its missing parts supplied by reference TRBV7-6 and TRBJ2-3, is GAGVSQSPRYKVTKRGQDVALRCDPISGHVSLYWYRQALGQGPEFLTYFNYEAQQDKSGLPNDRFSAERPEGSISTLTIQRTEQRDSAMYRCASTPLAGLSDTQYFGPGTRLTVL.

This clonotype was counted between two and nine times. This sequence joins TRBV7-9 and TRBJ2-1; D uncertain. Trimming cost V 4 bases and J 0 bases, with 10 bases left between them. This CDR3 has 15 amino acids. CDR1 and CDR2 (germline): SEHNR, FQNEAQ (reference sequence). As DNA, the CDR3 is TGTGCCAGCAGCTCAGGTGCCAGCTCCTACAATGAGCAGTTCTTC. Translation: CASSSGASSYNEQFF.

This chain links TRBV20-1 with TRBJ2-3; 10 bases align to TRBD2. The CDR3 sequence is 13 residues long. Germline CDR1 and CDR2: DFQATT and SNEGSKA (reference sequence). V shed 6 bases, J shed 1 base, and the junction held 1 base outside the gene matches. The CDR3 here is CSALAGGTDTQYF. The CDR3, as DNA: TGCAGTGCCCTAGCGGGAGGCACAGATACGCAGTATTTT.

This clonotype has ten or more counts. CDR3: CSAMAPGRSYTQYF. CDR3 DNA: TGCAGTGCTATGGCCCCCGGCCGGAGTTATACGCAGTATTTT. V is TRBV20-1 and J is TRBJ2-3; D unclear. CDR3 length: 14 amino acids. From germline, CDR1 is DFQATT and CDR2 SNEGSKA (reference sequence). The germline V and J ends were trimmed by 4 bases and 7 bases, with 18 bases remaining between them.

This clonotype was counted at least ten times. J is TRBJ2-7 and V is TRBV11-2; tentatively, D is TRBD1 (6 bases). Germline V gives CDR1 SGHAT, CDR2 FQNNGV. The V and J ends lost 0 bases and 0 bases respectively, with 9 bases between them. This CDR3 comprises 15 residues. The CDR3 nucleotides read TGTGCCAGCAGCTTAGATGGACAGAGCTCCTACGAGCAGTACTTC. This encodes CASSLDGQSSYEQYF.

The V call is TRBV20-1, the J call TRBJ1-1; D not certain. V dropped 6 bases and J dropped 0 bases, with 14 bases sitting between them. This CDR3 has 14 amino acids. Germline V CDR1 and CDR2: DFQATT, SNEGSKA (reference sequence). CDR3 in DNA: TGCAGTGCCCCCTGGTTATTTCTGAACACTGAAGCTTTCTTT. This gives the protein CSAPWLFLNTEAFF.

This clonotype was counted ten times or more. This chain uses TRBV29-1 with TRBJ2-7; TRBD1 might be the D (8 bases). CDR1 and CDR2 (germline): SQVTM, ANQGSEA. CDR3 length equals 14 residues. V shed 7 bases and J shed 0 bases, with 16 bases lying between them. The CDR3 protein is CSARDRTSSYEQYF. CDR3 coding DNA: TGCAGCGCCCGGGACAGGACTAGCTCCTACGAGCAGTACTTC.

This clonotype was picked up many times. This chain uses TRBV12-3 or TRBV12-4 with TRBJ2-1; D may be TRBD1 or TRBD2 (5 bases each). Trimming shortened V by 5 bases and J by 0 bases, and 11 bases separated the two germline ends. There are 15 residues in the CDR3. CDR3 bases: TGTGCCAGCAGTCTGGGGGTTAGCTCCTACAATGAGCAGTTCTTC. Amino acids: CASSLGVSSYNEQFF.

This clonotype was observed a few times. The V call is TRBV12-3 or TRBV12-4, the J call TRBJ2-1; 8 nucleotides agree with TRBD2. The V segment lost 4 bases and the J segment 6 bases; nucleotides outside the gene matches: 8. This CDR3 comprises 15 residues. In DNA form, the CDR3 reads TGTGCCAGCAGTTCCCGGACTAGCCGCGGCAATGAGCAGTTCTTC. It codes for CASSSRTSRGNEQFF.

In its sample, this clonotype was seen a few times. The chain couples TRBV12-3 or TRBV12-4 to TRBJ1-6; 7 nucleotides agree with TRBD1. CDR3 length: 17 amino acids. V dropped 5 bases and J dropped 6; count of bases not matched to a gene: 13. CDR3 residues: CASSINAGGFGNSPLHF. The CDR3 bases are TGTGCCAGCAGTATAAACGCAGGGGGTTTTGGTAATTCACCCCTCCACTTT.

The gene calls are TRBV5-1 and TRBJ1-4; 7 bases map to TRBD1. This CDR3 region has 16 residues. Trimming removed 4 bases from V and 0 bases from J; junction bases left unmatched: 6. Germline V CDR1 and CDR2: SGHRS, YFSETQ. The CDR3 loop is CASSVQGTATNEKLFF. CDR3 nucleotides: TGCGCCAGCAGCGTCCAAGGGACAGCAACTAATGAAAAACTGTTTTTT.

A few counts support this clonotype. V is TRBV20-1 and J is TRBJ2-5; 8 bases agree with TRBD2. V lost 3 bases, J lost 5 bases, and 8 bases stayed unmatched. Germline V gene sequence: CDR1 DFQATT, CDR2 SNEGSKA (reference sequence). This CDR3 has 14 residues. CDR3 coding DNA: TGCAGTGCTAGTCTGGGCGGGAGGCACGAGACCCAGTACTTC. The encoded protein is CSASLGGRHETQYF.